These 9 T cell receptor beta chains originate from one sample sequenced in a study of T cells in localized non-small cell lung cancer. The table came from immunoSEQ multiplex PCR; TCRdb's copy has only in-frame clones and leaves some out. The sample yields 130,000 or so clones, more than 80% seen once. This specimen was peripheral blood, taken before any cancer treatment. These receptors were taken from a female donor older than 55 with stage I lung adenocarcinoma.

The chain recombines TRBV4-2 with TRBJ2-3; 10 bases agree with TRBD2. CDR3 length equals 16 residues. The V and J ends lost 5 bases and 4 bases, in that order; junction bases with no gene match: 9. Germline V gene sequence: CDR1 LGHNA, CDR2 YNFKEQ. The CDR3 DNA is TGTGCCAGCAGCTATGCTAGCGGGAGCGGGGCAGATACGCAGTATTTT. Translating gives CASSYASGSGADTQYF.

The table lists this clone with a count of one. V is TRBV19 and J is TRBJ2-4, with D unresolved. Germline assignment: CDR1 LNHDA and CDR2 SQIVND (reference sequence). The CDR3 spans 14 residues. V lost 7 bases to trimming and J lost 4 bases, with 14 bases between them. DNA of the CDR3: TGTGCCAGTAACGGCGGAGCCGTAAAAAACATTCAGTACTTC. It is translated as CASNGGAVKNIQYF.

This clone was observed a handful of times. The V gene is TRBV10-3, the J gene TRBJ2-7, with a weak D call TRBD2 (6 bases). Trimming cost V 5 bases and J 7 bases, with 12 bases left between them. The CDR3 covers 12 residues. The germline gives CDR1 ENHRY, CDR2 SYGVKD. The CDR3 bases are TGTGCCATCAGTCCCGGGACTTTGGAGCAGTACTTC. This codes for CAISPGTLEQYF.

This rearrangement joins TRBV5-1 to TRBJ2-3, with TRBD2 matching 10 bases. CDR3 length: 19 residues. The V segment lost 0 bases and the J segment 6 bases; nucleotides outside the gene matches: 16. CDR1 is SGHRS and CDR2 is YFSETQ in the germline V gene. CDR3 region: CASSLAGSGRAFAIDTQYF. The CDR3 nucleotides read TGCGCCAGCAGCTTGGCTGGAAGCGGGAGGGCCTTCGCGATCGATACGCAGTATTTT. Looking up the rest from reference TRBV5-1 and TRBJ2-3 gives the full variable domain: KAGVTQTPRYLIKTRGQQVTLSCSPISGHRSVSWYQQTPGQGLQFLFEYFSETQRNKGNFPGRFSGRQFSNSRSEMNVSTLELGDSALYLCASSLAGSGRAFAIDTQYFGPGTRLTVL.

The chain uses TRBV6-5 and TRBJ1-2, with D perhaps matching TRBD1 (5 bases). The CDR3 spans 12 residues. Germline assignment: CDR1 MNHEY and CDR2 SVGAGI. Between the trimmed V and J ends, which lost 5 bases and 8 bases, there was a span of 12 bases. DNA for the CDR3: TGTGCCAGCAGTGAAGGGGCAGGAGGCTACACCTTC. It codes for CASSEGAGGYTF.

The chain recombines TRBV30 with TRBJ1-3; 9 positions agree with TRBD1. V lost 0 bases, J lost 7 bases, and 10 bases stayed unmatched. CDR3 length equals 16 residues. Germline V gives CDR1 GTSNPN, CDR2 SVGIG (reference sequence). CDR3 coding DNA: TGTGCCTGGAGTGTACCGGGACAGGGTATTGGGAACACCATATATTTT. It yields the protein CAWSVPGQGIGNTIYF.

This chain connects TRBV19 to TRBJ1-5; D is ambiguous. The ends were cut back, 3 bases at V and 0 bases at J, with 0 bases in the middle. CDR1 and CDR2 from the germline V gene are LNHDA and SQIVND (reference sequence). The CDR3 has 12 residues. The CDR3 region is CASSISNQPQHF. The CDR3 DNA reads TGTGCCAGTAGTATTAGCAATCAGCCCCAGCATTTT.

The gene calls are TRBV5-8 and TRBJ2-5; TRBD2 matches 7 bases. CDR1 is SGHTS and CDR2 is YDEGEE in the germline V gene. CDR3 size: 15 residues. The V and J ends lost 2 bases and 2 bases, in that order; junction bases with no gene match: 6. For the CDR3, the DNA is TGTGCCAGCAGCTTTCTCCTAGCGGCTCAAGAGACCCAGTACTTC. Its protein product is CASSFLLAAQETQYF.

The chain links TRBV2 to TRBJ2-7; the match to TRBD1 covers 7 bases. Germline V gene data show CDR1 as SNHLY and CDR2 as FYNNEI. The CDR3 sequence is 14 residues long. V gave up 5 bases and J gave up 5 bases; unmatched junction bases: 9. The CDR3 reads CASSSDRVIHEQYF. The CDR3 DNA reads as TGTGCCAGCAGTTCAGACAGGGTGATCCACGAGCAGTACTTC.